This TCR beta chain was retrieved from a study of Ad26.COV2.S vaccination and SARS-CoV-2 variants. Study information: As a participant in COV1001, the donor was in the Ad26.COV2.S trial arm. Study findings and constraints: Analytic work on TCR breadth and depth might have understated the full extent of total T cell responses.

This clone was observed once. Its antigen is unidentified. The CDR3 covers 16 residues. The V gene's germline CDR1 is SGHVS and CDR2 FQNEAQ. V lost 5 bases and J lost 0, with 15 bases in between. Treatment of the sample: approximately 18 received Ad26.COV2.S at low or high dose, single or two shots; five or six received placebo; per-sample allocation not given. Sampling was performed 63 days after the first vaccine or placebo injection. Whoever gave the sample was an adult aged 18-55 years in Boston. Vaccination employed an Ad26 vector expressing the Wuhan-strain SARS-CoV-2 spike. This table comes from immunoSEQ multiplex PCR, and its TCRdb copy is limited to in-frame clones, with some not included. This sample yields 350,000 to 500,000 clones, of which 89% are seen a single time; around 2.6% belongs to the top ten.

This specimen was peripheral blood, taken in a trial of Ad26.COV2.S vaccine versus placebo. This rearrangement joins TRBV7-8 to TRBJ2-3, with TRBD2 as a possible D gene (6 bases). This TCR came from a person aged 18-60 years who received the Ad26.COV2.S COVID-19 vaccine or a placebo. CDR3 coding DNA: TGTGCCAGCAGCCCTGAGTGGGACTCCAGCACAGATACGCAGTATTTT. Translating it yields CASSPEWDSSTDTQYF.